This TCR beta chain originates from a study of CD8+ T cells in alopecia areata (dated by TCRdb to 2017 to 2018). Background for the entire study: Treated patients were enrolled in an open-label pilot trial of oral tofacitinib at 5 to 10 mg twice daily for moderate-to-severe alopecia areata. Patients received tofacitinib for 6 to 18 months and were then followed off drug for 6 months to check for delayed response and recurrence. Disease severity in treated patients was measured with the SALT score, which quantifies the percentage of affected scalp surface area. The study used high-throughput TCRbeta sequencing to examine T cell clonal expansion in alopecia areata, in both the C3H/HeJ mouse model and human patients. In humans, TCRbeta sequencing was performed on scalp tissue and on sorted CD4+ and CD8+ peripheral blood T cells from healthy controls and from patients with patchy or totalis/universalis alopecia areata. Biopsies were taken from tofacitinib-treated patients at baseline and at 4 and 24 weeks of treatment, and a later scalp biopsy was taken in several of the tofacitinib-treated patients. Clonality in the scalp was compared among normal scalp (n=4), patchy alopecia areata scalp (n=8), and alopecia totalis/universalis scalp (n=8). The RNA source kit depended on sample type: the PAXgene miRNA kit for fixed scalp, the miRNeasy kit for PBMCs, and the RNeasy kit for mouse skin. TCRbeta CDR3 regions were amplified by immunoSEQ multiplex PCR with 35 Vbeta forward and 13 Jbeta reverse primers. Study-level results and caveats: Shared TCR sequences between patients were less evident than in mice, which may be partly attributable to HLA diversity in the patient population. Scalp TCR repertoire analysis is complicated because resident alphabeta T cells in normal human skin are also sequenced, whereas mouse skin is dominated by gammadelta T cells. Many expanded lesional clones persisted in scalp and blood during tofacitinib treatment, which may partly explain relapse after stopping treatment. With tofacitinib, both scalp clonality and the number of expanded CD8+ clones among the top 100 scalp clones went down significantly. Because the treated cohort was small and had just a single nonresponder, larger studies are needed to establish links between baseline CD8+ expansion and response. Higher clonality and more expanded CD8+ clones were observed in lesional scalp than in normal scalp, particularly in alopecia totalis/universalis, a finding suggestive of antigenic drive.

Regarding this clone: The clone's antigen remains unknown. Base qualities are not at hand, and no much larger clone is one base apart.

The label giving this sample's time point can be read as: 24 weeks on oral tofacitinib. Interpreted using the paper, the treatment or condition label stands for: oral pan-JAK inhibitor, 5-10 mg twice daily. Lesional scalp punch biopsies and peripheral blood were collected from alopecia areata patients. After PBMCs were isolated by density centrifugation and stained for CD3, CD4 and CD8, a FACSAria was used to sort CD4+ and CD8+ T cells. Preparation of the library involved the immunoSEQ multiplex PCR assay. For TCR sequencing, RNA was extracted from every sample and reverse transcribed into cDNA to serve as template. First-strand cDNA was synthesized with SuperScript III using a 2:1 mix of oligo-dT and random hexamers. A synthetic immune receptor repertoire was used to measure amplification bias, and any remaining bias was corrected computationally. The original methods were these. Raw reads were preprocessed to remove errors, and CDR3 was defined by IMGT conventions from the conserved cysteine to phenylalanine. To get clonality, Shannon entropy was normalized by log2 of the number of productive unique TCRs and the result was subtracted from 1. Whether scalp clones were CD4 or CD8 was inferred by matching scalp TCRbeta sequences against CD4 and CD8 repertoires sorted from blood. The table was pulled from immuneACCESS by TCRdb, which kept in-frame rearrangements only. Such tables lose some clones; where checked, under half of the loss comes from unresolved V genes, and the rest has no known cause. Clonal size and the V and J genes are those of that table, whereas D and trimming came from the DNA. This sample holds approximately 280,000 clones; 55% to 70% were observed only once. About 1.7% of the sample goes to the ten largest clones.

The sequence was collected from a human donor with alopecia areata. Sequenced material: CD4+ T cells sorted from blood, taken at week 24, from a patient treated with tofacitinib.

CDR3 protein: CAWSPGRFYGYTF. The DNA sequence is TGTGCCTGGAGTCCGGGACGGTTCTATGGCTACACCTTC. The sequence links TRBV30 to TRBJ1-2; D gene: possibly TRBD1, on 5 matching bases. The germline V gene (reference sequence) specifies GTSNPN as CDR1 and SVGIG as CDR2. The CDR3, from cysteine to phenylalanine, totals 13 residues. Of all the DNA, just the CDR3 is kept, 39 bases in frame from base 1. The V and J ends are trimmed by 2 bases and 4 bases, leaving 11 bases between them.